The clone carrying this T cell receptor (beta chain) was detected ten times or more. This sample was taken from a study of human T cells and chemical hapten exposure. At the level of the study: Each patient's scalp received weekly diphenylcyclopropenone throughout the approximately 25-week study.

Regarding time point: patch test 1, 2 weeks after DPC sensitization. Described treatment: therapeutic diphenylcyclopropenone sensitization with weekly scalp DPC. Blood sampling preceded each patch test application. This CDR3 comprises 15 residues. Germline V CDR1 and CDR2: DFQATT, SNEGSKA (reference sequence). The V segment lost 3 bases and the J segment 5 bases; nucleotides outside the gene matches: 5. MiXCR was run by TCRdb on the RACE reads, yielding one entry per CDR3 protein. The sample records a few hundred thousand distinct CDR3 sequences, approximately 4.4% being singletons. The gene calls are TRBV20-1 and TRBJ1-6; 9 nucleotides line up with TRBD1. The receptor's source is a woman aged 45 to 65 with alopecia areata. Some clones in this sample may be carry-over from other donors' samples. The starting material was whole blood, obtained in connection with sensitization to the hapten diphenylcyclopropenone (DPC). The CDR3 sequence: CSASGGQGNNSPLHF. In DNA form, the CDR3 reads TGCAGTGCTAGTGGGGGACAGGGTAATAATTCACCCCTCCACTTT.